A single sample gave rise to the 19 T cell receptor beta chains below, sequenced in a study of metastatic and nonmetastatic thyroid tumors. None of the patients had undergone any treatment ahead of thyroid surgery. TCRdb re-called the PCR reads with MiXCR. In the table there are around 20,000 clones, 15% to 20% of which are singletons. Material for sequencing was blood. Every receptor here comes from a male donor with papillary thyroid cancer or a benign thyroid nodule (not recorded which). Some clones in this sample may be carry-over from other donors' samples.

This clone is labeled medium-sized (0.01 to 0.1%). CDR3 sequence reads: CAWNVGGRTYEQYF. CDR3 DNA sequence: TGTGCCTGGAATGTGGGCGGGAGGACCTACGAGCAGTACTTC. The chain couples TRBV30 to TRBJ2-7, with 8 bases lining up with TRBD2. CDR1 GTSNPN and CDR2 SVGIG come from the germline V gene (reference sequence). The CDR3 spans 14 residues. V was pared by 4 bases and J by 2 bases, with 7 bases of the junction left unmatched.

This clone was recorded at least ten times. The chain combines TRBV6-4 with TRBJ2-1; D is possibly TRBD1 (6 bases). V was clipped by 5 bases and J by 6 bases, with 14 bases between them. Germline loops: CDR1 MRHNA, CDR2 SNTAGT. The CDR3 spans 14 residues. The CDR3 loop reads CASSNPGTPNEQFF. CDR3 DNA: TGTGCCAGCAGTAACCCCGGGACACCCAATGAGCAGTTCTTC.

The chain has TRBV6-6 and TRBJ1-2; D unresolved. Trimming pared 0 bases from V and 4 bases from J, leaving 12 bases between. This CDR3 region has 15 residues. Germline CDR1 reads MNHNY; CDR2 reads SVGAGI (reference sequence). This CDR3 is CASSYSNGGSYGYTF. The CDR3 coding sequence is TGTGCCAGCAGTTACTCGAACGGCGGTTCCTATGGCTACACCTTC.

This clone was found many times. This CDR3 is CASSITPANSPLHF. The CDR3 DNA sequence: TGTGCCAGTAGTATTACGCCGGCCAATTCACCCCTCCACTTT. The V and J genes are TRBV19 and TRBJ1-6; the D is unclear. CDR1 and CDR2 (germline): LNHDA, SQIVND (reference sequence). This CDR3 has 14 residues. Trimming took off 3 bases at V and 7 bases at J, with 10 bases between the two ends.

At least ten counts were recorded for this clone. V and J are TRBV9 and TRBJ1-6, with D unclear. Trimming left V 0 bases short and J 5 bases short, with 9 bases between. Germline V lookup: CDR1 SGDLS, CDR2 YYNGEE. The CDR3 covers 15 residues. CDR3 residues: CASSVVPANNSPLHF. CDR3 bases: TGTGCCAGCAGCGTAGTTCCGGCAAATAATTCACCCCTCCACTTT.

This clone was seen repeatedly, ten times or more. The chain carries TRBV28 and TRBJ2-3; no reliable D call. Germline V gives CDR1 MDHEN, CDR2 SYDVKM. Trimming left V 5 bases short and J 7 bases short, with 10 bases between. The CDR3 has 12 amino acids. In nucleotides, the CDR3 is TGTGCCAGCAGTCCTACGGTGTATACGCAGTATTTT. Residues: CASSPTVYTQYF. The full variable domain, in which reference TRBV28 and TRBJ2-3 provide the parts outside the CDR3, is DVKVTQSSRYLVKRTGEKVFLECVQDMDHENMFWYRQDPGLGLRLIYFSYDVKMKEKGDIPEGYSVSREKKERFSLILESASTNQTSMYLCASSPTVYTQYFGPGTRLTVL.

At least ten counts were recorded for this clone. The chain couples TRBV7-3 to TRBJ1-6; a weak D match, TRBD1 (5 bases). This CDR3 comprises 14 residues. Germline V gene sequence: CDR1 SGHTA, CDR2 FQGTGA. V lost 0 bases to trimming and J lost 8 bases, with 8 bases between them. The CDR3 DNA follows: TGTGCCAGCAGCTTAACAGGGGCAGATTCACCCCTCCACTTT. Translation gives CASSLTGADSPLHF.

This clone was seen many times. The rearrangement uses TRBV7-6 and TRBJ1-5; 8 bases agree with TRBD1. Unmatched junction bases numbered 5, after V lost 5 bases and J lost 5 bases. Per germline, CDR1 SGHVS and CDR2 FNYEAQ. CDR3 length: 14 amino acids. CDR3: CASSPWTGYQPQHF. The CDR3 region has the DNA TGTGCCAGCAGCCCCTGGACAGGGTATCAGCCCCAGCATTTT.

This clone was detected ten times or more. This chain uses TRBV9 with TRBJ2-7; 7 bases align to TRBD1. The germline V gene has CDR1 SGDLS and CDR2 YYNGEE. The CDR3 is 15 residues long. After removal of 4 bases from V and 2 bases from J, the junction contained 9 bases not matched to a gene. As DNA, the CDR3 is TGTGCCAGCAGCCCCTCCGAGGGGGCCACCTACGAGCAGTACTTC. Translation gives CASSPSEGATYEQYF.

This clone was recorded many times. J is TRBJ1-2 and V is TRBV7-8; perhaps TRBD1 as D (5 bases). The CDR3 is made up of 13 amino acids. Germline V gene sequence: CDR1 SGHVS, CDR2 FQNEAQ. V was pared by 1 base and J by 2 bases, with 5 bases between. CDR3 region: CASSLGTNYGYTF. The CDR3 nucleotides read TGTGCCAGCAGCTTAGGGACAAACTATGGCTACACCTTC.

The table lists this clone with many counts. The rearrangement links TRBV20-1 to TRBJ1-3; D unclear. CDR3 length: 16 residues. Germline values: CDR1 DFQATT, CDR2 SNEGSKA (reference sequence). V gave up 0 bases and J gave up 0 bases, with 12 bases separating them. The CDR3 DNA reads as TGCAGTGCTAGAGATTTCGGACGGAACTCTGGAAACACCATATATTTT. It codes for CSARDFGRNSGNTIYF.

This clone occurred many times. The CDR3 is CASSQGDTQYF. In nucleotides, the CDR3 is TGTGCCAGCAGTCAGGGGGATACGCAGTATTTT. The rearrangement links TRBV7-3 to TRBJ2-3, with D perhaps TRBD1 (6 bases). This CDR3 region has 11 residues. Germline CDR1 and CDR2: SGHTA and FQGTGA. V lost 6 bases and J 6 bases, leaving 7 bases between the germline ends.

Comments on this clone: A read error may be the cause here, since a much bigger clone is one base away. The chain uses TRBV6-5 and TRBJ2-1, with TRBD2 identical over 11 bases. J gave up 7 bases and V 3 bases, and 14 bases lay outside the gene matches. The germline V gene encodes CDR1 MNHEY and CDR2 SVGAGI. This CDR3 is built from 18 residues. This chain's CDR3 is CASSYVAWVLAGGNEQFF. The CDR3, as DNA: TGTGCCAGCAGTTATGTCGCCTGGGTTCTAGCGGGAGGAAATGAGCAGTTCTTC.

This clone was found many times. The CDR3 DNA sequence: TGTGCCAGCAGCCAATGGGCCGGACGGGGCACTGAAGCTTTCTTT. Translation gives CASSQWAGRGTEAFF. The V call is TRBV3-1, the J call TRBJ1-1; D is unresolved. The V gene lost 2 bases and the J gene lost 4 bases, with 14 bases spanning the gap. CDR1 is LGHDT and CDR2 is YNNKEL in the germline V gene (reference sequence). The CDR3 extends over 15 amino acids.

This rearrangement joins TRBV11-1 to TRBJ1-2; 10 bases are shared with TRBD1. Germline V lookup: CDR1 SGHAT, CDR2 FQDESV (reference sequence). The CDR3 consists of 14 residues. V dropped 4 bases and J dropped 6; count of bases not matched to a gene: 5. CDR3 sequence (DNA): TGTGCCAGCAGCTCGGGACAGGGGAATGATGGCTACACCTTC. Translated: CASSSGQGNDGYTF.

This clone occurred many times. The chain is built from TRBV6-1 and TRBJ2-1; TRBD2 agrees at 8 bases. CDR3 size: 12 residues. The V and J ends lost 11 bases and 7 bases, in that order; junction bases with no gene match: 7. Germline values: CDR1 MNHNS, CDR2 SASEGT. CDR3 sequence: CAGSSGTNEQFF. CDR3 DNA: TGTGCCGGAAGTAGCGGGACGAATGAGCAGTTCTTC.

This clone was recorded many times. The gene calls are TRBV24-1 and TRBJ2-1; 7 nucleotides agree with TRBD2. V was clipped by 5 bases and J by 0 bases; unmatched bases: 6. The CDR3 has 16 amino acids. Germline CDR1 is KGHDR and CDR2 is SFDVKD. The CDR3 region has the DNA TGTGCCACCAGTGCAAGCGGGGCGAGCTCCTACAATGAGCAGTTCTTC. Protein sequence: CATSASGASSYNEQFF.

In this sample, this clone turned up many times. At one of its ends the junction is not consistent with the germline gene, which may arise from a read error. V gene TRBV7-9 combines with J gene TRBJ1-1; no reliable D call. CDR1 is SEHNR, CDR2 FQNEAQ, per germline (reference sequence). This CDR3 contains 15 residues. CDR3 residues: CASSLGLGRYTKAFF. The CDR3 nucleotides are TGTGCCAGCAGCTTAGGACTAGGGAGGTACACTAAAGCTTTCTTT.

There are many counts of this clone. The chain uses TRBV24-1 and TRBJ1-2; TRBD1 is a possible D gene (5 bases). Trimming took off 10 bases at V and 3 bases at J, with 11 bases between the two ends. Germline lookup yields CDR1 KGHDR and CDR2 SFDVKD. This CDR3 is 12 amino acids long. The CDR3 reads CATSQQDYGYTF. CDR3 sequence (DNA): TGTGCCACTTCACAACAGGACTATGGCTACACCTTC.